This TCR beta chain was identified during a study of cytotoxic CD8 clonotypes in ibrutinib-treated CLL. The CDR3 totals 11 residues. The germline V gene has CDR1 GTSNPN and CDR2 SVGIG (reference sequence). Repertoires were generated with immunoSEQ multiplex PCR, while TCRdb's copy carries only in-frame clones and drops some. The sample contains some 200,000 clones, around 70% of which appear only once. Study results and caveats: Baseline levels of clonality went above those of age-matched healthy donors and moved with circulating CD8+ T-cell counts. Treatment saw public clonotypes, which were uncommon, either contract or stay stable. The study found clonality rose at ibrutinib response, then fell toward baseline at progression.

As to this clone: Its antigen remains unknown. One end of the junction is discordant with germline, which a read error may explain.

The source of roughly 2 micrograms of genomic DNA for TCR beta libraries was cryopreserved PBMCs. This sequence joins TRBV30 and TRBJ2-1, with TRBD1 matching over 8 bases. The input for sequencing was PBMCs, taken after 12 months of ibrutinib treatment. This TCR was recovered from a human donor with chronic lymphocytic leukemia. CDR3 sequence (DNA): TGTGCCTGGAAAAAGCCCGGGACAGGCATCTTC. Translated, it gives CAWKKPGTGIF.